This T cell receptor beta chain stems from a study of blood T cell repertoires in COVID-19. Germline CDR1 and CDR2: SGHDN and FVKESK. This CDR3 spans 14 amino acids. Trimming cost V 5 bases and J 9 bases, with 19 bases left between them. As handled by the study authors: It was from reference gene primer amplification that nucleated cell counts were estimated. The method was immunoSEQ multiplex PCR; TCRdb's version includes in-frame clones alone and lacks a portion of them. V, J and clone size are those of that table, while D and trimming were read from the DNA. This sample has about 300,000 clones, with around 90% found just once.

The chain uses TRBV14 and TRBJ2-5, with TRBD2 as a possible D gene (6 bases). The sample consisted of peripheral blood. The origin of this receptor is a woman between 25 and 40 years old with COVID-19, enrolled during active disease. CDR3 sequence reads: CASSGPGAGRAQYF. Written as DNA, the CDR3 is TGTGCCAGCAGCGGACCGGGAGCCGGTCGGGCCCAGTACTTC.